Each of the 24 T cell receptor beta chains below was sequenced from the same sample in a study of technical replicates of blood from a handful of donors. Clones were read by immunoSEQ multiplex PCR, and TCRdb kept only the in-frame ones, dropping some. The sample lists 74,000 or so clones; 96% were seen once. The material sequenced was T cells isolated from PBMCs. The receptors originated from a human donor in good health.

CDR3: CASSVGAANYGYTF. CDR3 DNA sequence: TGTGCCAGCAGCGTTGGGGCAGCTAACTATGGCTACACCTTC. The V and J genes are TRBV9 and TRBJ1-2, with D perhaps TRBD1 (5 bases). CDR3 size: 14 residues. V shed 2 bases and J shed 0 bases, with 8 bases lying between them. From germline, CDR1 is SGDLS and CDR2 YYNGEE.

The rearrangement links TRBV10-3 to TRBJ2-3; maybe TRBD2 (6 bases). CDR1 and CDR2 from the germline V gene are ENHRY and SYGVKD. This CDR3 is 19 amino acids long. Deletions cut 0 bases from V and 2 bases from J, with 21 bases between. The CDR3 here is CAISESKSLERAYTDTQYF. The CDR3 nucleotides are TGTGCCATCAGTGAGTCGAAGTCCTTGGAGCGGGCCTACACAGATACGCAGTATTTT.

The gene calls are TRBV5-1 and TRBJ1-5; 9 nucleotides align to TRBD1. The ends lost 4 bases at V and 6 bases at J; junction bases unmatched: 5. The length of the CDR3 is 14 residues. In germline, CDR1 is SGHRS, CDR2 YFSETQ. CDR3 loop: CASSRTGEAQPQHF. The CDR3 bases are TGCGCCAGCAGCCGGACAGGGGAGGCTCAGCCCCAGCATTTT.

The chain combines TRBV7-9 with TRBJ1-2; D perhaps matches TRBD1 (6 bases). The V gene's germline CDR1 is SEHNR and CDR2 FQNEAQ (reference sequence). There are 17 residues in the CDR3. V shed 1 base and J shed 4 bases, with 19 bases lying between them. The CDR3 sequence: CASSLDRAGVYGYGYTF. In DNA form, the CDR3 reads TGTGCCAGCAGCTTAGACAGGGCAGGAGTATATGGCTATGGCTACACCTTC.

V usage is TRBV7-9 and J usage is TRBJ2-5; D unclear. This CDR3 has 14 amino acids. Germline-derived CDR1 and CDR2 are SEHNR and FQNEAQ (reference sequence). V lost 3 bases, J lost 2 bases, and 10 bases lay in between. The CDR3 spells CASSFERWQETQYF. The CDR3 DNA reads TGTGCCAGCAGCTTCGAGAGATGGCAAGAGACCCAGTACTTC.

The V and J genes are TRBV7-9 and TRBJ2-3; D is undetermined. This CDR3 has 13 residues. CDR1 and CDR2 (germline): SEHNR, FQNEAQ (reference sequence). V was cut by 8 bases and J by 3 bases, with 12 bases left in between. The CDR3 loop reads CASLGGKTDTQYF. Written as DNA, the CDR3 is TGTGCCAGCCTTGGCGGTAAAACAGATACGCAGTATTTT.

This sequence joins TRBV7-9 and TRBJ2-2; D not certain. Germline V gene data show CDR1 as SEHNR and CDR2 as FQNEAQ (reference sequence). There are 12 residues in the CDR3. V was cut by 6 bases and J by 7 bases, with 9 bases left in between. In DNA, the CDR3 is TGTGCCAGCAGTTTCGGCGGCGGGGAGCTGTTTTTT. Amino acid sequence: CASSFGGGELFF.

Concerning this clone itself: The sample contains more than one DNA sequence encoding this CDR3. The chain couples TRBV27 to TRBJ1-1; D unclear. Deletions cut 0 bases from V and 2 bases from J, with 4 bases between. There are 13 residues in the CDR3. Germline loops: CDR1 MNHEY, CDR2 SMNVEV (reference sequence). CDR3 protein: CASSLSRNTEAFF. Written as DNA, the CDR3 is TGTGCCAGCAGTTTATCTAGAAACACTGAAGCTTTCTTT.

This CDR3 reads CASSPGTGGFSGANVLTF. The CDR3 coding sequence is TGTGCCAGCAGCCCCGGGACAGGGGGGTTCTCTGGGGCCAACGTCCTGACTTTC. V is TRBV7-9 and J is TRBJ2-6; 11 bases are shared with TRBD1. Germline loops: CDR1 SEHNR, CDR2 FQNEAQ (reference sequence). This CDR3 region has 18 residues. Losses at the gene ends were 5 bases for V and 0 bases for J; bases not matched to a gene: 6.

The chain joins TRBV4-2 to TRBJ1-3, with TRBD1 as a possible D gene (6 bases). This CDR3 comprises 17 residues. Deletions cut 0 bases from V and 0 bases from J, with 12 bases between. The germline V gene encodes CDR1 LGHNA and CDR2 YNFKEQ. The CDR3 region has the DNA TGTGCCAGCAGCCAAGATTATAGGGACACCTCTGGAAACACCATATATTTT. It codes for CASSQDYRDTSGNTIYF.

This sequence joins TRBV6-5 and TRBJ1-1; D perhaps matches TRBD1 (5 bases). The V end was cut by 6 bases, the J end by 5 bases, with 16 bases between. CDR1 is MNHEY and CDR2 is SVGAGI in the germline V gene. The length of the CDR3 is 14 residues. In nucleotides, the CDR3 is TGTGCCAGCAGATGGGATCTCGGACAAACTGAAGCTTTCTTT. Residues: CASRWDLGQTEAFF.

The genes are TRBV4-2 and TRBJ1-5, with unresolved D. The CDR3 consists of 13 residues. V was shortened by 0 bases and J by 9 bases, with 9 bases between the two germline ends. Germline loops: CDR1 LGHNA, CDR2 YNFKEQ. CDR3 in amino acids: CASSQDLELPQHF. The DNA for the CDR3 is TGTGCCAGCAGCCAAGATCTTGAGTTGCCCCAGCATTTT.

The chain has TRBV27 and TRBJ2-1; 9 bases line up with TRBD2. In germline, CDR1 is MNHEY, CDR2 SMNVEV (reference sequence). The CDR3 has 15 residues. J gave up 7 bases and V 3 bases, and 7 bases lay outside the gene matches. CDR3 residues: CASSFGAGGANEQFF. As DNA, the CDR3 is TGTGCCAGCAGTTTCGGAGCGGGAGGAGCAAATGAGCAGTTCTTC.

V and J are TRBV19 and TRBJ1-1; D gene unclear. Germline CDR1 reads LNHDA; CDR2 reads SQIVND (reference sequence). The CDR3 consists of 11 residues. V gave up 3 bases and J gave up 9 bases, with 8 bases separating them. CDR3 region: CASSISLKAFF. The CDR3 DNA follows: TGTGCCAGTAGTATTAGCCTAAAAGCTTTCTTT.

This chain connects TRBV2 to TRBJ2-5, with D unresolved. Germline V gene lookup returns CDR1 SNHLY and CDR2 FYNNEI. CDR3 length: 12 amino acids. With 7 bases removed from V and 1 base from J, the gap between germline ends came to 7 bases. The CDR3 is CASIRSQETQYF. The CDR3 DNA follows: TGTGCCAGCATACGGAGCCAAGAGACCCAGTACTTC.

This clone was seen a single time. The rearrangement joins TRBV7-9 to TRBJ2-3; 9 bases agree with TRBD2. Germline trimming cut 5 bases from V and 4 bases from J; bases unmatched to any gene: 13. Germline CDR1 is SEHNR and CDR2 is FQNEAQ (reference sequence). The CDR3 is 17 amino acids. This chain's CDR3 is CASSPSGLAGASDTQYF. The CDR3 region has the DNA TGTGCCAGCAGCCCTTCGGGGTTAGCGGGGGCTTCAGATACGCAGTATTTT.

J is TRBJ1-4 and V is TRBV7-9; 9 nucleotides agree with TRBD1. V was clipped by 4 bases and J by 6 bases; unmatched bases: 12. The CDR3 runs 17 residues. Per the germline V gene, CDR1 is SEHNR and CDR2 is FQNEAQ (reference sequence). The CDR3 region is CASSSPQGAHIHEKLFF. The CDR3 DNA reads TGTGCCAGCAGCTCACCACAGGGGGCTCATATTCATGAAAAACTGTTTTTT.

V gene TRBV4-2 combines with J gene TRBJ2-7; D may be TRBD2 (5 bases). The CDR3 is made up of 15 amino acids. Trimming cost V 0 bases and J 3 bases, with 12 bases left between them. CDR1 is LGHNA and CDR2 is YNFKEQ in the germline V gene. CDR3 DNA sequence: TGTGCCAGCAGCCAAGAGTTTGGCGGGCTCTACGAGCAGTACTTC. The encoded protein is CASSQEFGGLYEQYF.

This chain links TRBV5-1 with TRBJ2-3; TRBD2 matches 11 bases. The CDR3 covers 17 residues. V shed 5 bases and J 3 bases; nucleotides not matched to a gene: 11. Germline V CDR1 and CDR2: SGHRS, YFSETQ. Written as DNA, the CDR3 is TGCGCCAGCAGGCCCCTAGCGGGAGGATTAGGGACAGATACGCAGTATTTT. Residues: CASRPLAGGLGTDTQYF. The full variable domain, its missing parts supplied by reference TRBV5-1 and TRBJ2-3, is KAGVTQTPRYLIKTRGQQVTLSCSPISGHRSVSWYQQTPGQGLQFLFEYFSETQRNKGNFPGRFSGRQFSNSRSEMNVSTLELGDSALYLCASRPLAGGLGTDTQYFGPGTRLTVL.

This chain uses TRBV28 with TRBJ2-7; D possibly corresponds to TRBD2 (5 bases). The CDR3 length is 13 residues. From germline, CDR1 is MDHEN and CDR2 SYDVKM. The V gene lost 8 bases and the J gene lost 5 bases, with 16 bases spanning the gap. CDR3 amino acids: CASGIAPLDEQYF. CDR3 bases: TGTGCCAGCGGGATAGCGCCTTTAGACGAGCAGTACTTC.

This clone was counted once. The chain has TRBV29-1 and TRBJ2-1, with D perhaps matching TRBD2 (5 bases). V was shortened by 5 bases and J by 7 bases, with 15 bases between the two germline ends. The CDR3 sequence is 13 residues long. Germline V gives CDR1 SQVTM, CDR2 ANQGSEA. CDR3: CSVHGEKGNEQFF. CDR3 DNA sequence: TGCAGCGTTCACGGGGAGAAAGGGAATGAGCAGTTCTTC.

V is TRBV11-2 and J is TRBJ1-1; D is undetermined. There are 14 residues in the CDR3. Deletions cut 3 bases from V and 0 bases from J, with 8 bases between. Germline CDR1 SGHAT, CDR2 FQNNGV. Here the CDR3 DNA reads TGTGCCAGCAGCTTCGCAGGCATGAACACTGAAGCTTTCTTT. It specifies CASSFAGMNTEAFF.

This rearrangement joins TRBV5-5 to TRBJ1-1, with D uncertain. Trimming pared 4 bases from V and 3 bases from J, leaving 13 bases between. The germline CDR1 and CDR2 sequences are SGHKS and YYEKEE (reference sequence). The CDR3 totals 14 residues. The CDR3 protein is CASSQGPGYTEAFF. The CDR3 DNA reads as TGTGCCAGCAGCCAAGGGCCGGGATACACTGAAGCTTTCTTT.

CDR3 coding DNA: TGTGCCAGCAGTTTAAGTCTCGGCGGCGAGCAGTACTTC. This encodes CASSLSLGGEQYF. The genes are TRBV27 and TRBJ2-7; D gene ambiguous. CDR3 length: 13 amino acids. Germline CDR1 is MNHEY and CDR2 is SMNVEV (reference sequence). V lost 2 bases, J lost 6 bases, and 11 bases lay in between.